This T cell receptor (beta chain) was observed in a study of T-cell reconstitution after alpha-beta-depleted transplantation in children. Trimming took 5 bases from V and 1 from J, leaving 15 bases between them. CDR3 length: 14 residues. CDR1 and CDR2 (germline): DFQATT, SNEGSKA (reference sequence). Unique molecular identifiers were incorporated during preparation of the TCRbeta library. One entry per CDR3 protein, called by TCRdb with MiXCR from the PCR reads. The top ten hold less than 15% of the sample, which has 550,000 to 600,000 distinct CDR3 sequences, approximately 22% seen once. The study's findings and limits: After one year, T-cell counts and TCRbeta diversity mostly came from new T cells. High day-60 TCRbeta diversity in some patients came from surviving recipient T cells and thymic progenitors. Reportedly, roughly two months post-transplant, alpha-beta T cells arose from several hundred expanded graft clones.

This clonotype was seen more than once but under ten times. Its cognate antigen is unknown. Sequencing was performed on PBMCs, mostly from graft donor cells, taken 360 days after TCRalphabeta/CD19-depleted stem cell transplant. The chain couples TRBV20-1 to TRBJ2-7; a weak D match, TRBD1 (7 bases). This TCR came from a boy under three years old who had a stem cell transplant for acute myeloid leukemia, so the T cells may come from the graft donor. CDR3 DNA: TGCAGTGCTTCCCGCAGGGGGGTGTCCTACGAGCAGTACTTC. Its protein is CSASRRGVSYEQYF.